The 13 T cell receptor beta chains presented below share a single source sample, sequenced in a study of T cells after posttransplantation cyclophosphamide. Treatment was busulfan-fludarabine conditioning, a marrow graft, and cyclophosphamide on days +3 and +4. Sequencing was performed with immunoSEQ multiplex PCR; in TCRdb, only in-frame clones are kept and a portion is missing. The table lists about 11,000 clones, over 80% of them singletons, with less than 20% in the top ten. This sample comprised PBMCs, obtained about 1,700 days after allogeneic stem cell transplant with posttransplant cyclophosphamide. These receptors were obtained from a female patient aged 45-65 years who received an allogeneic stem cell transplant from a related donor, was CMV-positive, and had no GVHD. Some T cells may be transferred from the graft donor.

This chain joins TRBV9 and TRBJ2-2; D may be TRBD1 (6 bases). Germline CDR1 and CDR2: SGDLS and YYNGEE. Trimming pared 1 base from V and 3 bases from J, leaving 10 bases between. CDR3 length equals 15 residues. The CDR3 is CASSVTQGHTGELFF. CDR3 nucleotides: TGTGCCAGCAGCGTAACACAGGGTCACACCGGGGAGCTGTTTTTT.

This chain connects TRBV15 to TRBJ1-3; tentative D call: TRBD1 (5 bases). This CDR3 region has 15 residues. Germline CDR1 LNHNV, CDR2 YYDKDF (reference sequence). Trimming took off 0 bases at V and 0 bases at J, with 6 bases between the two ends. In DNA, the CDR3 is TGTGCCACCAGCAGAGATCAGGGCTCTGGAAACACCATATATTTT. Encoded protein: CATSRDQGSGNTIYF.

This clone showed up just a few times. The chain combines TRBV5-6 with TRBJ2-1; 7 nucleotides align to TRBD2. J was trimmed by 0 bases and V by 4 bases; bases with no gene match: 13. Germline CDR1 SGHDT, CDR2 YYEEEE. This CDR3 has 18 residues. DNA of the CDR3: TGTGCCAGCAGCGTGGCGAGGGCGGGGGATAGCTCCTACAATGAGCAGTTCTTC. It codes for CASSVARAGDSSYNEQFF.

J is TRBJ2-3 and V is TRBV7-9, with D unresolved. CDR1 is SEHNR and CDR2 is FQNEAQ in the germline V gene (reference sequence). The CDR3 consists of 14 residues. V lost 5 bases to trimming and J lost 3 bases, with 12 bases between them. In DNA form, the CDR3 reads TGTGCCAGCAGCCCAGGTGGCGCAACAGATACGCAGTATTTT. Translation: CASSPGGATDTQYF.

This chain uses TRBV6-5 with TRBJ2-5, with 7 nucleotides matching TRBD2. The CDR3 runs to 14 residues. Germline loops: CDR1 MNHEY, CDR2 SVGAGI. Unmatched junction bases numbered 8, after V lost 6 bases and J lost 4 bases. The DNA for the CDR3 is TGTGCCAGCAGCCCCCCGGGACTACCAGAGACCCAGTACTTC. It codes for CASSPPGLPETQYF.

This chain uses TRBV29-1 with TRBJ2-1, with D uncertain. Trimming cost V 7 bases and J 6 bases, with 4 bases left between them. CDR1 and CDR2 from the germline V gene are SQVTM and ANQGSEA. The CDR3 has 9 residues. The CDR3 sequence is CSASNEQFF. The CDR3 DNA reads as TGCAGCGCTTCCAATGAGCAGTTCTTC.

This clone appeared a single time. This chain connects TRBV18 to TRBJ2-2; 12 bases are a match to TRBD1. The CDR3 contains 16 residues. The V segment lost 3 bases and the J segment 6 bases; nucleotides outside the gene matches: 5. Per germline, CDR1 KGHSH and CDR2 LQKENI. CDR3 in DNA: TGTGCCAGCTCACCGGGGGACAGGGGGCCTTCCGGGGAGCTGTTTTTT. Amino acid sequence: CASSPGDRGPSGELFF.

The chain's CDR3 is CAISRAEGLREQYF. Written as DNA, the CDR3 is TGTGCCATCAGTAGGGCGGAGGGATTACGGGAGCAGTACTTC. This sequence joins TRBV10-3 and TRBJ2-7; a possible D gene is TRBD2 (6 bases). CDR3 length: 14 residues. V lost 5 bases and J 7 bases, leaving 18 bases between the germline ends. Germline CDR1 and CDR2: ENHRY and SYGVKD.

The J gene is TRBJ2-1, the V gene TRBV7-9, with D tentatively TRBD2 (6 bases). The CDR3 is 14 residues long. Per the germline V gene, CDR1 is SEHNR and CDR2 is FQNEAQ (reference sequence). Trimming removed 3 bases from V and 0 bases from J, with 6 bases in between. CDR3 in amino acids: CASSFGSSYNEQFF. The CDR3 DNA sequence: TGTGCCAGCAGCTTCGGGAGCTCCTACAATGAGCAGTTCTTC.

The rearrangement uses TRBV11-2 and TRBJ2-1; 7 bases map to TRBD2. The CDR3 loop spans 16 amino acids. CDR1 SGHAT and CDR2 FQNNGV come from the germline V gene. V dropped 0 bases and J dropped 4; count of bases not matched to a gene: 6. The CDR3: CASSLDWLAVYNEQFF. CDR3 bases: TGTGCCAGCAGCTTAGATTGGCTAGCGGTTTACAATGAGCAGTTCTTC.

The chain employs TRBV7-9 and TRBJ2-3, with D perhaps TRBD2 (5 bases). This CDR3 spans 16 amino acids. V was cut by 5 bases and J by 0 bases, with 15 bases left in between. The V gene's germline CDR1 is SEHNR and CDR2 FQNEAQ (reference sequence). In DNA form, the CDR3 reads TGTGCCAGCAGCCCGACGGTAGCGTCTAGCACAGATACGCAGTATTTT. The encoded protein is CASSPTVASSTDTQYF.

This chain uses TRBV28 with TRBJ2-2; 11 nucleotides match TRBD1. The germline V gene encodes CDR1 MDHEN and CDR2 SYDVKM. J lost 3 bases, V lost 7 bases, and 13 bases had no gene match. The CDR3 length is 18 residues. CDR3 sequence reads: CASKGQGDLRPYTGELFF. CDR3 nucleotides: TGTGCCAGCAAGGGACAGGGGGACCTCCGGCCCTACACCGGGGAGCTGTTTTTT.

CDR3 sequence: CASSYYRGQPQHF. The CDR3 DNA sequence: TGTGCCAGCAGTTACTACAGGGGTCAGCCCCAGCATTTT. This chain links TRBV27 with TRBJ1-5; TRBD1 matches 7 bases. V dropped 4 bases and J dropped 6; count of bases not matched to a gene: 3. This CDR3 is 13 amino acids long. Germline-derived CDR1 and CDR2 are MNHEY and SMNVEV (reference sequence).